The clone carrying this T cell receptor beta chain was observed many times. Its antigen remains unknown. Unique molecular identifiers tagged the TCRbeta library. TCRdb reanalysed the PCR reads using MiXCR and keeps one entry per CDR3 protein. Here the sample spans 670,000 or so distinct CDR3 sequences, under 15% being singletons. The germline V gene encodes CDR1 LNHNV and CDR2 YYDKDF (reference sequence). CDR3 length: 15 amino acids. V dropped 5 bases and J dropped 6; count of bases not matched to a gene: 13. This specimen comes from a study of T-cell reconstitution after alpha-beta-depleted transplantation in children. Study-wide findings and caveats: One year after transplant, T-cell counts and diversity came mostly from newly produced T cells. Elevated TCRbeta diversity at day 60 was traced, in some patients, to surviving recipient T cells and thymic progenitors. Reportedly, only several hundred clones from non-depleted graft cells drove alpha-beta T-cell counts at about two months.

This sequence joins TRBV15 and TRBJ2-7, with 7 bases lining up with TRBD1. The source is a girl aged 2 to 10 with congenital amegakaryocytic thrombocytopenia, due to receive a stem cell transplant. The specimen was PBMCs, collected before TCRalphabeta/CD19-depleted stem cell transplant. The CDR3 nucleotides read TGTGCCACCAGCGCGCCAGAGCGGACAGGCGTCGAGCAGTACTTC. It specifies CATSAPERTGVEQYF.